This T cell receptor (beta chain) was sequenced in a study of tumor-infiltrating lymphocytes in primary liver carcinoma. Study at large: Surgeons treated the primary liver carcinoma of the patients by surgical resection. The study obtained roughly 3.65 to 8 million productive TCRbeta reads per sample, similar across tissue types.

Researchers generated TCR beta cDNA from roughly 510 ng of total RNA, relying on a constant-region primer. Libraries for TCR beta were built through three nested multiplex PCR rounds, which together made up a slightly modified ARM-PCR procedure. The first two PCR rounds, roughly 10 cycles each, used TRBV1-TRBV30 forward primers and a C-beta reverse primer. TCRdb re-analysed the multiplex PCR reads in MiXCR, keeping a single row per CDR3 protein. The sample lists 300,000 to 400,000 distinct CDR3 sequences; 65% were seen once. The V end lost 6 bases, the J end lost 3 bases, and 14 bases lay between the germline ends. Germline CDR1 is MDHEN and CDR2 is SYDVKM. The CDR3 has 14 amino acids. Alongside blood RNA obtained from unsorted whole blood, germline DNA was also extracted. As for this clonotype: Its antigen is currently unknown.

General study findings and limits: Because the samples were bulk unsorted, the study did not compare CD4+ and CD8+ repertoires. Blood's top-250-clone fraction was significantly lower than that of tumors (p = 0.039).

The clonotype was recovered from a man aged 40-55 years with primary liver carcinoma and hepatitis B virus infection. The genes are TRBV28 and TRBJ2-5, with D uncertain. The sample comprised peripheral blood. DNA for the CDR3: TGTGCCAGCAGCCGTTCGGCAGGAGAAGAGACCCAGTACTTC. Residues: CASSRSAGEETQYF. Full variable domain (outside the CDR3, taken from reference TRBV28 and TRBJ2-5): DVKVTQSSRYLVKRTGEKVFLECVQDMDHENMFWYRQDPGLGLRLIYFSYDVKMKEKGDIPEGYSVSREKKERFSLILESASTNQTSMYLCASSRSAGEETQYFGPGTRLLVL.